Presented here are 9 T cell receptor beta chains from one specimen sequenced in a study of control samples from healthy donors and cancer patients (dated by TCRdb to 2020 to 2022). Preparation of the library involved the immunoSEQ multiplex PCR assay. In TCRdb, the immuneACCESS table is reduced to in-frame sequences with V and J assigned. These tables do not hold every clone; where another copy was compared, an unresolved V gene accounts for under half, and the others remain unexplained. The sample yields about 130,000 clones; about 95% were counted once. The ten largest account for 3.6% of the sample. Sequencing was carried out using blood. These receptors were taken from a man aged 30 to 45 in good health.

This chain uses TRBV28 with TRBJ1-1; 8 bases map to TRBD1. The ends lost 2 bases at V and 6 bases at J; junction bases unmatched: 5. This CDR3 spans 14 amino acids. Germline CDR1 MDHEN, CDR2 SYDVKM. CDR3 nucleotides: TGTGCCAGCAGTTTACCAGGGGGCGCGGCTGAAGCTTTCTTT. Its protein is CASSLPGGAAEAFF.

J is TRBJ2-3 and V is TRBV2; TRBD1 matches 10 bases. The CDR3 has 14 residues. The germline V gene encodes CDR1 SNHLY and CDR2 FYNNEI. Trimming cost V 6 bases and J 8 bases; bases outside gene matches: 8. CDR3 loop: CASSRDRGPGTQYF. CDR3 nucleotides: TGTGCCAGCAGCCGGGACAGGGGCCCGGGTACGCAGTATTTT.

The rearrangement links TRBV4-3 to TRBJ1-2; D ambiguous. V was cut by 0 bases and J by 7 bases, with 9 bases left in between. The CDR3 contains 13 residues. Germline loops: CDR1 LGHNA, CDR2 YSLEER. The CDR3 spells CASSQDSDSGYTF. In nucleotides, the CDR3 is TGCGCCAGCAGCCAAGATTCTGACTCTGGCTACACCTTC.

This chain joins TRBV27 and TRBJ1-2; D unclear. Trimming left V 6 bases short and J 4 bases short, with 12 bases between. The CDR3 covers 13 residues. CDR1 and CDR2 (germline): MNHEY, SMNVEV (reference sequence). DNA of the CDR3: TGTGCCAGCAGACCTACGGAGTTCTATGGCTACACCTTC. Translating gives CASRPTEFYGYTF.

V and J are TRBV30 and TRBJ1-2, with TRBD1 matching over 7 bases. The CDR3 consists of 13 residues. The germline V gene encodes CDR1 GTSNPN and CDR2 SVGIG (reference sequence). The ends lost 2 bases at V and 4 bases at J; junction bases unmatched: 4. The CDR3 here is CAWSIAGGYGYTF. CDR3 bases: TGTGCCTGGAGTATCGCAGGGGGCTATGGCTACACCTTC.

The CDR3 is CASSTDRGFHTYEQYF. CDR3 bases: TGTGCCAGTAGTACGGACAGGGGATTCCACACCTACGAGCAGTACTTC. The J gene is TRBJ2-7, the V gene TRBV19; 9 bases map to TRBD1. V was clipped by 4 bases and J by 2 bases; unmatched bases: 9. The CDR3 length is 16 residues. Looked up from germline, CDR1 is LNHDA and CDR2 is SQIVND (reference sequence).

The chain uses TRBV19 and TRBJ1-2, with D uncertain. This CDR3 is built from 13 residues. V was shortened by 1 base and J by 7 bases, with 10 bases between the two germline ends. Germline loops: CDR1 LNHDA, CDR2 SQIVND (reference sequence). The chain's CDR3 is CASSIGSSRGYTF. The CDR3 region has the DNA TGTGCCAGTAGTATAGGTTCAAGTCGTGGCTACACCTTC.

The CDR3 DNA sequence: TGTGCCAGCAGCTTCACAAGGAACACTGAAGCTTTCTTT. It translates to CASSFTRNTEAFF. The chain joins TRBV13 to TRBJ1-1; D is undetermined. Germline CDR1 and CDR2: PRHDT and FYEKMQ (reference sequence). CDR3 length: 13 residues. Trimming cost V 3 bases and J 1 base, with 6 bases left between them. The full variable domain, with the rest looked up from reference TRBV13 and TRBJ1-1, is AAGVIQSPRHLIKEKRETATLKCYPIPRHDTVYWYQQGPGQDPQFLISFYEKMQSDKGSIPDRFSAQQFSDYHSELNMSSLELGDSALYFCASSFTRNTEAFFGQGTRLTVV.

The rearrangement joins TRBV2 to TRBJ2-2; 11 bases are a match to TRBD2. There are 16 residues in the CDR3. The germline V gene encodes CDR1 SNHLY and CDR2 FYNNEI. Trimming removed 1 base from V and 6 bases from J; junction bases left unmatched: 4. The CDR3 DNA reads TGTGCCAGCAGTGAAGGAATGGGACTAGCGGCCGGGGAGCTGTTTTTT. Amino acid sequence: CASSEGMGLAAGELFF.